This T cell receptor (beta chain) was recorded in a study of T-cell memory formation after mild COVID-19. TCRdb used MiXCR to reprocess the 5' RACE reads, holding one entry per CDR3 protein. The sample holds about half a million distinct CDR3 sequences, 18% seen once. The sample comprised PBMCs or a T cell subset sorted from them (not recorded which). The clonotype comes from an adult woman who had mild COVID-19 (a few samples of this study predate the infection). Cell type and time point are not known.

The CDR3 loop is CASRGLAGVPYNEQFF. CDR3 bases: TGTGCCAGCCGGGGGCTAGCGGGAGTGCCCTACAATGAGCAGTTCTTC. This chain connects TRBV25-1 to TRBJ2-1, with 10 bases aligning to TRBD2. Trimming cost V 8 bases and J 2 bases; bases outside gene matches: 9. CDR3 length: 16 residues. Germline CDR1 MGHDK, CDR2 SYGVNS.